Each of the 31 T cell receptor beta chains below was sequenced from the same sample in a study of blood T cell repertoires in COVID-19. Assay: immunoSEQ multiplex PCR; the TCRdb copy retains only in-frame clones and omits some. This table holds 130,000 or so clones, roughly 77% found once. The sequenced material came from peripheral blood. The receptors were gathered from an older woman with COVID-19, enrolled during active disease.

This clone was observed once. This chain links TRBV6-6 with TRBJ1-4, with 11 positions matching TRBD1. J lost 7 bases, V lost 6 bases, and 7 bases had no gene match. The CDR3 is made up of 15 amino acids. Germline-derived CDR1 and CDR2 are MNHNY and SVGAGI (reference sequence). The CDR3 loop is CASRDVDRGREKLFF. The DNA of the CDR3 is TGTGCCAGCAGAGACGTGGACAGGGGGCGTGAAAAACTGTTTTTT.

The chain joins TRBV12-3 or TRBV12-4 to TRBJ2-7, with D possibly matching TRBD2 (5 bases). The CDR3 totals 13 residues. Trimming took 4 bases from V and 0 from J, leaving 7 bases between them. CDR3 sequence reads: CASSSGISYEQYF. The CDR3 DNA reads TGTGCCAGCAGTTCCGGGATCTCCTACGAGCAGTACTTC.

This clone was seen many times. Here the CDR3 reads CASSLGVPRGSPLHF. In DNA, the CDR3 is TGTGCCAGCAGCTTAGGCGTGCCACGGGGGTCACCCCTCCACTTT. This chain uses TRBV7-9 with TRBJ1-6; D is perhaps TRBD1 (5 bases). V lost 1 base and J lost 10, with 14 bases in between. CDR3 length equals 15 residues. Germline V CDR1 and CDR2: SEHNR, FQNEAQ (reference sequence).

J is TRBJ2-2 and V is TRBV2, with 8 positions matching TRBD2. The germline V gene encodes CDR1 SNHLY and CDR2 FYNNEI. Trimming cost V 8 bases and J 2 bases; bases outside gene matches: 7. The CDR3 is 15 residues long. CDR3 in amino acids: CASRNGGANTGELFF. The CDR3 coding sequence is TGTGCCAGCCGAAACGGGGGGGCCAACACCGGGGAGCTGTTTTTT.

V and J are TRBV5-1 and TRBJ2-4; D is unresolved. The CDR3 consists of 14 residues. Between the trimmed V and J ends, which lost 7 bases and 0 bases, there was a span of 11 bases. CDR1 SGHRS and CDR2 YFSETQ come from the germline V gene. CDR3 coding DNA: TGCGCCAGCCACGAACAGTTAGCCAAAAACATTCAGTACTTC. This sequence encodes CASHEQLAKNIQYF.

This clone was observed a handful of times. This chain links TRBV5-1 with TRBJ2-7, with 7 bases lining up with TRBD1. The CDR3 extends over 14 amino acids. Germline CDR1 and CDR2: SGHRS and YFSETQ. J lost 6 bases, V lost 5 bases, and 11 bases had no gene match. The DNA of the CDR3 is TGCGCCAGCAGTCAATTACAGGGGAACCTCGAGCAGTACTTC. Translation: CASSQLQGNLEQYF.

A single count supports this clone. The CDR3 is CASTLGGSPLHF. For the CDR3, the DNA is TGTGCCAGCACCCTAGGGGGCTCACCCCTCCACTTT. The chain has TRBV6-6 and TRBJ1-6; 7 bases fit TRBD1. Germline V gene sequence: CDR1 MNHNY, CDR2 SVGAGI (reference sequence). This CDR3 has 12 residues. After removal of 7 bases from V and 10 bases from J, the junction contained 4 bases not matched to a gene.

The chain carries TRBV6-5 and TRBJ2-1; a weak D match, TRBD1 (5 bases). Germline-derived CDR1 and CDR2 are MNHEY and SVGAGI. The CDR3 covers 16 residues. The ends were cut back, 0 bases at V and 0 bases at J, with 9 bases in the middle. The CDR3 region is CASSYSRQGSYNEQFF. Here the CDR3 DNA reads TGTGCCAGCAGTTACTCGAGGCAGGGCTCCTACAATGAGCAGTTCTTC.

The rearrangement links TRBV28 to TRBJ1-5, with D perhaps TRBD1 (6 bases). V gave up 6 bases and J gave up 8 bases, with 20 bases separating them. This CDR3 has 15 amino acids. From germline, CDR1 is MDHEN and CDR2 SYDVKM. CDR3 residues: CASSSRGGGAKPQHF. The CDR3 DNA follows: TGTGCCAGCAGCTCTAGGGGGGGTGGGGCGAAGCCCCAGCATTTT.

V gene TRBV6-5 combines with J gene TRBJ1-6; 8 bases fit TRBD1. Germline CDR1 MNHEY, CDR2 SVGAGI. The CDR3 extends over 14 amino acids. V lost 6 bases and J lost 6; bases outside the gene matches: 4. Written as DNA, the CDR3 is TGTGCCAGCAGCCGGACAGGGAGTAATTCACCCCTCCACTTT. Its protein product is CASSRTGSNSPLHF.

The chain links TRBV5-4 to TRBJ2-5; D is unclear. Deletions cut 4 bases from V and 0 bases from J, with 13 bases between. Germline V gives CDR1 SGHNT, CDR2 YYREEE (reference sequence). CDR3 length: 15 amino acids. The CDR3 region is CASSPEVVNQETQYF. Here the CDR3 DNA reads TGTGCCAGCAGCCCCGAGGTGGTGAACCAAGAGACCCAGTACTTC.

The CDR3 DNA reads TGTGCCAGCAGTGAATACAGGGGACGCAATCAGCCCCAGCATTTT. Amino acids: CASSEYRGRNQPQHF. The chain employs TRBV2 and TRBJ1-5, with 7 positions matching TRBD1. V trimming: 2 bases; J trimming: 2 bases; junction bases outside the gene matches: 3. The CDR3 extends over 15 amino acids. Germline V CDR1 and CDR2: SNHLY, FYNNEI.

This clone was found a few times. As DNA, the CDR3 is TGTGCCAGCAGCTTAAGCGCGGTTCAAGCTTCCTACGAGCAGTACTTC. Translating it yields CASSLSAVQASYEQYF. The chain has TRBV7-6 and TRBJ2-7, with D hard to call. CDR3 length: 16 amino acids. Germline loops: CDR1 SGHVS, CDR2 FNYEAQ. The V end was cut by 2 bases, the J end by 1 base, with 15 bases between.

This clone showed up just a few times. The V gene is TRBV6-2 or TRBV6-3, the J gene TRBJ2-7; D perhaps matches TRBD2 (5 bases). This CDR3 contains 14 residues. The germline V gene has CDR1 MNHEY and CDR2 SVGEGT. V lost 2 bases and J lost 1, with 9 bases in between. Here the CDR3 DNA reads TGTGCCAGCAGTTACGCGCGGGTTTCCTACGAGCAGTACTTC. Protein sequence: CASSYARVSYEQYF.

V is TRBV6-5 and J is TRBJ2-2, with 9 positions matching TRBD2. CDR3 length equals 16 residues. V shed 4 bases, J shed 0 bases, and the junction held 3 bases outside the gene matches. CDR1 is MNHEY, CDR2 SVGAGI, per germline. The DNA for the CDR3 is TGTGCCAGCAGTTCTGGACTAGCGTCGAACACCGGGGAGCTGTTTTTT. Translation gives CASSSGLASNTGELFF.

The CDR3 is CAWSVTGTYYEQYF. The CDR3 region has the DNA TGTGCCTGGAGTGTAACAGGGACATATTACGAGCAGTACTTC. The gene calls are TRBV30 and TRBJ2-7; tentatively, D is TRBD1 (6 bases). The CDR3 runs 14 residues. V shed 0 bases and J shed 4 bases, with 13 bases lying between them. Germline CDR1 is GTSNPN and CDR2 is SVGIG (reference sequence).

J is TRBJ1-4 and V is TRBV5-1, with 7 bases aligning to TRBD1. There are 14 residues in the CDR3. V was clipped by 1 base and J by 8 bases; unmatched bases: 5. CDR1 is SGHRS, CDR2 YFSETQ, per germline. The CDR3 bases are TGCGCCAGCAGCTTGAGGTCACAGGGGGAAAAACTGTTTTTT. It encodes CASSLRSQGEKLFF.

The rearrangement links TRBV21-1 to TRBJ1-5; the table's D call, TRBD1, was not checked against the DNA. TRBV21-1 is termed a pseudogene. The CDR3 extends over 15 amino acids. As DNA, the CDR3 is TGTGCCAGCAGCCACCGGACACATAGCAATCAGCCCCAGCATTTT. It yields the protein CASSHRTHSNQPQHF.

This rearrangement joins TRBV7-2 to TRBJ2-7; D might be TRBD2 (5 bases). The length of the CDR3 is 13 residues. Germline V gene lookup returns CDR1 SGHTA and CDR2 FQGNSA. V lost 5 bases and J lost 5, with 13 bases in between. The DNA of the CDR3 is TGTGCCAGCAGCCCGGGGTTATGGAACGAGCAGTACTTC. Translated, it gives CASSPGLWNEQYF.

On this clone: This CDR3 is also generated by other DNA sequences in the sample. This chain connects TRBV9 to TRBJ1-6; weak D call: TRBD1 (5 bases). V lost 2 bases and J 7 bases, leaving 10 bases between the germline ends. There are 14 residues in the CDR3. Per germline, CDR1 SGDLS and CDR2 YYNGEE. The CDR3 is CASSVGGGNSPLHF. DNA for the CDR3: TGTGCCAGCAGCGTCGGTGGGGGGAATTCACCCCTCCACTTT.

V is TRBV7-9 and J is TRBJ1-4, with 7 nucleotides matching TRBD1. J was trimmed by 5 bases and V by 1 base; bases with no gene match: 4. CDR1 and CDR2 (germline): SEHNR, FQNEAQ (reference sequence). The CDR3 has 15 amino acids. The CDR3 region is CASSLGSGGNEKLFF. Here the CDR3 DNA reads TGTGCCAGCAGCTTAGGTTCAGGGGGGAATGAAAAACTGTTTTTT.

The rearrangement joins TRBV7-2 to TRBJ2-7; 7 positions match TRBD2. The CDR3 consists of 17 residues. Per the germline V gene, CDR1 is SGHTA and CDR2 is FQGNSA. With 5 bases clipped from V and 7 bases from J, the junction kept 20 bases outside the gene matches. The CDR3 bases are TGTGCCAGCAGCGGTCGTTCGGGGACTCTGACGGGGGGTGAGCAGTACTTC. This gives the protein CASSGRSGTLTGGEQYF.

V is TRBV4-1 and J is TRBJ1-5; D not certain. This CDR3 has 14 amino acids. Germline CDR1 is MGHRA and CDR2 is YSYEKL. The germline V and J ends were trimmed by 0 bases and 3 bases, with 6 bases remaining between them. CDR3 coding DNA: TGCGCCAGCAGCCAAGACAGTCTCAATCAGCCCCAGCATTTT. It yields the protein CASSQDSLNQPQHF.

The chain links TRBV6-1 to TRBJ1-4, with a weak D call TRBD1 (5 bases). The CDR3 loop spans 16 amino acids. Germline V gives CDR1 MNHNS, CDR2 SASEGT. V lost 1 base and J lost 7, with 16 bases in between. The CDR3 DNA is TGTGCCAGCAGTGAAGGGGGCTACAGCACGTCTGAAAAACTGTTTTTT. It yields the protein CASSEGGYSTSEKLFF.

The chain combines TRBV18 with TRBJ2-3, with 10 positions matching TRBD1. The V and J ends lost 3 bases and 2 bases, in that order; junction bases with no gene match: 2. CDR3 size: 15 residues. CDR1 and CDR2 (germline): KGHSH, LQKENI. The DNA of the CDR3 is TGTGCCAGCTCACCGGGACAGGGGTACACAGATACGCAGTATTTT. It encodes CASSPGQGYTDTQYF.

V and J are TRBV10-2 and TRBJ1-2; D is uncertain. The germline V gene encodes CDR1 WSHSY and CDR2 SAAADI. V lost 6 bases, J lost 4 bases, and 9 bases lay in between. The CDR3 runs 12 residues. The CDR3: CASSDPGYGYTF. Written as DNA, the CDR3 is TGCGCCAGCAGCGACCCGGGCTATGGCTACACCTTC.

The chain uses TRBV5-1 and TRBJ1-1, with 7 bases aligning to TRBD1. V was pared by 3 bases and J by 10 bases, with 3 bases of the junction left unmatched. The CDR3 loop spans 11 amino acids. Looked up from germline, CDR1 is SGHRS and CDR2 is YFSETQ. CDR3 amino acids: CASSSGTAAFF. Here the CDR3 DNA reads TGCGCCAGCAGCTCGGGGACAGCAGCTTTCTTT.

V is TRBV14 and J is TRBJ2-7; D is unclear. The CDR3 is made up of 13 amino acids. Deletions cut 4 bases from V and 6 bases from J, with 13 bases between. In germline, CDR1 is SGHDN, CDR2 FVKESK. The CDR3 DNA sequence: TGTGCCAGCAGCCCGACACCCTACCTCGAGCAGTACTTC. Protein sequence: CASSPTPYLEQYF.

Concerning this clone itself: Other DNA sequences in the same sample also yield this CDR3. The V call is TRBV30, the J call TRBJ1-1, with TRBD1 matching over 9 bases. CDR3 length: 13 amino acids. The J segment lost 1 base and the V segment lost 3 bases, leaving 0 bases of the junction unmatched. CDR1 is GTSNPN, CDR2 SVGIG, per germline (reference sequence). DNA of the CDR3: TGTGCCTGGAGGGGACAGGGGAACACTGAAGCTTTCTTT. It codes for CAWRGQGNTEAFF.

This chain links TRBV9 with TRBJ1-6; D possibly corresponds to TRBD1 (6 bases). Germline V lookup: CDR1 SGDLS, CDR2 YYNGEE. The CDR3 spans 14 residues. V lost 2 bases to trimming and J lost 10 bases, with 13 bases between them. DNA of the CDR3: TGTGCCAGCAGCGTCAGGGGTTCCGGCTCACCCCTCCACTTT. It is translated as CASSVRGSGSPLHF. The variable domain in full, completed from reference TRBV9 and TRBJ1-6, reads DSGVTQTPKHLITATGQRVTLRCSPRSGDLSVYWYQQSLDQGLQFLIQYYNGEERAKGNILERFSAQQFPDLHSELNLSSLELGDSALYFCASSVRGSGSPLHFGNGTRLTVT.

V and J are TRBV6-7 and TRBJ2-7; no clear D gene. TRBV6-7 is designated an ORF whose function remains uncertain. V gave up 4 bases and J gave up 3 bases, with 4 bases separating them. This CDR3 contains 11 residues. CDR3 protein: CASSFIYEQYF. The CDR3 DNA is TGTGCCAGCAGTTTCATCTACGAGCAGTACTTC.